The next 32 T cell receptor beta chains were all read from a single sample in a study of blood T cell dynamics during melanoma immunotherapy. Time point here: pre-treatment baseline. TCRdb's copy holds only in-frame clones and misses some; the assay was immunoSEQ multiplex PCR. The table has more than 6,000 clones, approximately 80% seen once; the top ten hold 35% to 45%. The material sequenced was blood, taken from a patient treated with checkpoint blockade. The receptor set was obtained from a human donor with melanoma. Some clones in this sample may be carry-over from other donors' samples.

The chain uses TRBV6-1 and TRBJ2-2; 7 bases fit TRBD1. The V gene end was trimmed by 9 bases and the J gene end by 2 bases; junction bases not matched to a gene: 9. From germline, CDR1 is MNHNS and CDR2 SASEGT. The CDR3 is 15 residues long. The CDR3 region has the DNA TGTGCCAGAGACAGGGTCCCTTCTAACACCGGGGAGCTGTTTTTT. Translation: CARDRVPSNTGELFF.

The genes are TRBV2 and TRBJ1-6; D is unresolved. There are 15 residues in the CDR3. Trimming left V 2 bases short and J 0 bases short, with 5 bases between. Germline CDR1 SNHLY, CDR2 FYNNEI. The CDR3 spells CASSERSSYNSPLHF. In DNA, the CDR3 is TGTGCCAGCAGTGAAAGGAGCTCCTATAATTCACCCCTCCACTTT.

This rearrangement joins TRBV4-1 to TRBJ1-3; D ambiguous. Per the germline V gene, CDR1 is MGHRA and CDR2 is YSYEKL. The CDR3 consists of 14 residues. The V end was cut by 1 base, the J end by 1 base, with 5 bases between. CDR3: CASSQAGSGNTIYF. The DNA for the CDR3 is TGCGCCAGCAGCCAAGCGGGTTCTGGAAACACCATATATTTT.

This chain's CDR3 is CASSKDEGTEAFF. The CDR3 DNA is TGTGCCAGCAGCAAAGACGAGGGCACTGAAGCTTTCTTT. The V and J genes are TRBV21-1 and TRBJ1-1. TRBV21-1 is annotated as a pseudogene. This CDR3 region has 13 residues.

The CDR3 reads CASSLARASGGLTTQYF. The CDR3 DNA follows: TGTGCCAGCAGCTTAGCGAGGGCTAGCGGGGGGCTAACTACGCAGTATTTT. The chain uses TRBV7-8 and TRBJ2-3, with 11 bases identical to TRBD2. The CDR3 consists of 17 residues. Germline CDR1 reads SGHVS; CDR2 reads FQNEAQ. V gave up 0 bases and J gave up 8 bases; unmatched junction bases: 10.

This clone has just a few counts. V is TRBV2 and J is TRBJ2-7; D may be TRBD1 or TRBD2 (6 bases each). This CDR3 comprises 14 residues. Germline CDR1 is SNHLY and CDR2 is FYNNEI. V lost 7 bases and J 0 bases, leaving 13 bases between the germline ends. The CDR3 here is CASKGGLDSYEQYF. CDR3 nucleotide sequence: TGTGCCAGCAAAGGGGGACTCGACTCCTACGAGCAGTACTTC. The entire variable domain, with the rest obtained from reference TRBV2 and TRBJ2-7, is as follows: EPEVTQTPSHQVTQMGQEVILRCVPISNHLYFYWYRQILGQKVEFLVSFYNNEISEKSEIFDDQFSVERPDGSNFTLKIRSTKLEDSAMYFCASKGGLDSYEQYFGPGTRLTVT.

This sequence joins TRBV5-1 and TRBJ2-3, with 12 nucleotides matching TRBD2. V was clipped by 4 bases and J by 12 bases; unmatched bases: 9. Germline CDR1 and CDR2: SGHRS and YFSETQ. The CDR3 sequence is 14 residues long. The DNA of the CDR3 is TGCGCCAGCAGCGACGGGACTAGCGGGCCACAACAGTATTTT. Encoded protein: CASSDGTSGPQQYF. The full variable domain, its missing parts supplied by reference TRBV5-1 and TRBJ2-3, is KAGVTQTPRYLIKTRGQQVTLSCSPISGHRSVSWYQQTPGQGLQFLFEYFSETQRNKGNFPGRFSGRQFSNSRSEMNVSTLELGDSALYLCASSDGTSGPQQYFGPGTRLTVL.

This chain uses TRBV5-1 with TRBJ2-1, with D possibly being TRBD1 (6 bases). The CDR3 covers 14 residues. Germline V gene data show CDR1 as SGHRS and CDR2 as YFSETQ. V lost 4 bases to trimming and J lost 8 bases, with 16 bases between them. CDR3 sequence (DNA): TGCGCCAGCAGCCAGGACAGCACAATCGATGAGCAGTTCTTC. Translated: CASSQDSTIDEQFF.

V is TRBV29-1 and J is TRBJ1-5; no definite D call. V was pared by 5 bases and J by 0 bases, with 14 bases between. The CDR3 totals 15 residues. Germline assignment: CDR1 SQVTM and CDR2 ANQGSEA. The CDR3 loop is CSVSVGRNSNQPQHF. DNA for the CDR3: TGCAGCGTTAGTGTAGGCCGAAATAGCAATCAGCCCCAGCATTTT.

The chain links TRBV5-1 to TRBJ2-5, with D possibly TRBD1 on 5 matching bases. This CDR3 is built from 14 residues. Germline V gene sequence: CDR1 SGHRS, CDR2 YFSETQ. Trimming cost V 5 bases and J 1 base, with 12 bases left between them. Written as DNA, the CDR3 is TGCGCCAGCAGACGACAGCAACTCCAAGAGACCCAGTACTTC. Amino acids: CASRRQQLQETQYF.

The V and J genes are TRBV6-6 and TRBJ2-7, with 8 bases lining up with TRBD1. The length of the CDR3 is 15 residues. The germline V gene encodes CDR1 MNHNY and CDR2 SVGAGI (reference sequence). With 4 bases clipped from V and 1 base from J, the junction kept 6 bases outside the gene matches. The CDR3 bases are TGTGCCAGCAGTTCTACAGGGGGTTGGTCCTACGAGCAGTACTTC. This translates into CASSSTGGWSYEQYF.

With regard to this clone: This sample also contains other DNA sequences that code for the same CDR3. The rearrangement links TRBV30 to TRBJ2-2, with 13 positions matching TRBD2. Looked up from germline, CDR1 is GTSNPN and CDR2 is SVGIG (reference sequence). The CDR3 is made up of 16 amino acids. V was pared by 4 bases and J by 5 bases, with 7 bases of the junction left unmatched. Here the CDR3 reads CAWNQLAGGFTGELFF. CDR3 in DNA: TGTGCCTGGAACCAACTAGCGGGGGGGTTTACCGGGGAGCTGTTTTTT.

The chain recombines TRBV9 with TRBJ2-1; TRBD1 might be the D (6 bases). The CDR3 extends over 16 amino acids. Germline V gene sequence: CDR1 SGDLS, CDR2 YYNGEE. The V end was cut by 1 base, the J end by 1 base, with 12 bases between. DNA of the CDR3: TGTGCCAGCAGCGTACTGGGGGCCCGGTCCTACAATGAGCAGTTCTTC. Its protein is CASSVLGARSYNEQFF.

The J gene is TRBJ1-6, the V gene TRBV5-6, with D maybe TRBD1 (6 bases). The CDR3 is 15 amino acids. From germline, CDR1 is SGHDT and CDR2 YYEEEE. V lost 4 bases to trimming and J lost 7 bases, with 15 bases between them. The CDR3 is CASSPMLGANSPLHF. The CDR3 region has the DNA TGTGCCAGCAGCCCGATGCTGGGGGCCAATTCACCCCTCCACTTT.

V and J are TRBV6-5 and TRBJ2-7; TRBD1 agrees at 9 bases. V trimming: 7 bases; J trimming: 4 bases; junction bases outside the gene matches: 8. From germline, CDR1 is MNHEY and CDR2 SVGAGI. This CDR3 has 14 residues. Here the CDR3 reads CASTFGQGMYEQYF. The CDR3 bases are TGTGCCAGCACCTTTGGACAGGGGATGTACGAGCAGTACTTC.

The rearrangement joins TRBV5-1 to TRBJ2-5; tentative D call: TRBD1 (6 bases). This CDR3 is 17 amino acids long. The V end lost 4 bases, the J end lost 5 bases, and 24 bases lay between the germline ends. CDR1 SGHRS and CDR2 YFSETQ come from the germline V gene. The CDR3 sequence is CASSPLDSILGTETQYF. The DNA of the CDR3 is TGCGCCAGCAGCCCCCTGGACAGCATTTTAGGGACGGAGACCCAGTACTTC.

The chain combines TRBV18 with TRBJ1-2; TRBD1 agrees at 8 bases. J lost 1 base, V lost 2 bases, and 9 bases had no gene match. CDR1 is KGHSH and CDR2 is LQKENI in the germline V gene. The CDR3 contains 17 residues. The chain's CDR3 is CASSPLSGQGINYGYTF. The CDR3 DNA reads as TGTGCCAGCTCACCATTATCTGGACAGGGCATTAACTATGGCTACACCTTC.

This sequence joins TRBV11-2 and TRBJ1-2; D remains ambiguous. This CDR3 is 15 amino acids long. Germline V gene sequence: CDR1 SGHAT, CDR2 FQNNGV. Trimming took off 4 bases at V and 5 bases at J, with 17 bases between the two ends. The CDR3 sequence: CASSSRGEFGYGYTF. The CDR3, as DNA: TGTGCCAGCAGCTCCCGCGGGGAGTTTGGTTATGGCTACACCTTC.

The CDR3: CASSLGTGAADTQYF. CDR3 coding DNA: TGTGCCAGCAGTTTGGGGACAGGGGCGGCAGATACGCAGTATTTT. The chain uses TRBV27 and TRBJ2-3, with TRBD1 matching over 10 bases. The CDR3 is 15 amino acids. V gave up 3 bases and J gave up 4 bases; unmatched junction bases: 4. CDR1 and CDR2 from the germline V gene are MNHEY and SMNVEV (reference sequence).

V gene TRBV28 combines with J gene TRBJ2-7; D possibly corresponds to TRBD2 (6 bases). The CDR3 extends over 14 amino acids. The V end lost 2 bases, the J end lost 4 bases, and 12 bases lay between the germline ends. Looked up from germline, CDR1 is MDHEN and CDR2 is SYDVKM. The CDR3 loop is CASSLTSRPYEQYF. CDR3 sequence (DNA): TGTGCCAGCAGTTTAACTAGCAGACCTTACGAGCAGTACTTC.

This clone showed up just once. This chain links TRBV5-8 with TRBJ2-5, with D perhaps being TRBD1 or TRBD2 (5 bases each). The CDR3 totals 14 residues. The germline V gene encodes CDR1 SGHTS and CDR2 YDEGEE. V lost 4 bases, J lost 4 bases, and 14 bases lay in between. The CDR3 sequence is CASSQDPGRETQYF. In nucleotides, the CDR3 is TGTGCCAGCAGCCAAGATCCGGGGCGAGAGACCCAGTACTTC. The full variable domain, completed using reference TRBV5-8 and TRBJ2-5, is EAGVTQSPTHLIKTRGQQATLRCSPISGHTSVYWYQQALGLGLQFLLWYDEGEERNRGNFPPRFSGRQFPNYSSELNVNALELEDSALYLCASSQDPGRETQYFGPGTRLLVL.

The chain recombines TRBV5-1 with TRBJ2-3; D not certain. Germline values: CDR1 SGHRS, CDR2 YFSETQ. The CDR3 is 14 residues long. Trimming pared 0 bases from V and 6 bases from J, leaving 11 bases between. Written as DNA, the CDR3 is TGCGCCAGCAGCTTGGCCGGAACACCGGATACGCAGTATTTT. Its translation is CASSLAGTPDTQYF.

The chain joins TRBV6-6 to TRBJ2-2, with a possible D match to TRBD2 (5 bases). The CDR3 length is 13 residues. Per the germline V gene, CDR1 is MNHNY and CDR2 is SVGAGI (reference sequence). The ends were cut back, 7 bases at V and 2 bases at J, with 8 bases in the middle. For the CDR3, the DNA is TGTGCCAGCACCACGGGAAACACCGGGGAGCTGTTTTTT. Encoded protein: CASTTGNTGELFF.

The chain uses TRBV11-2 and TRBJ2-7; D is perhaps TRBD2 (5 bases). V lost 1 base to trimming and J lost 0 bases, with 7 bases between them. The CDR3 runs to 14 residues. Germline values: CDR1 SGHAT, CDR2 FQNNGV. The CDR3 here is CASSLGRDSYEQYF. In DNA, the CDR3 is TGTGCCAGCAGCTTAGGACGGGACTCCTACGAGCAGTACTTC.

The V and J genes are TRBV5-1 and TRBJ2-1; D may be TRBD1 (6 bases). This CDR3 comprises 14 residues. V lost 0 bases and J lost 10, with 14 bases in between. CDR1 and CDR2 (germline): SGHRS, YFSETQ. CDR3 DNA: TGCGCCAGCAGCTTGGGTTCAGGGGCTCGGGAGCAGTTCTTC. It yields the protein CASSLGSGAREQFF.

The chain is built from TRBV5-1 and TRBJ2-7; 11 nucleotides agree with TRBD2. With 4 bases clipped from V and 3 bases from J, the junction kept 3 bases outside the gene matches. Looked up from germline, CDR1 is SGHRS and CDR2 is YFSETQ. The CDR3 has 14 residues. CDR3 region: CASSPTSGNYEQYF. For the CDR3, the DNA is TGCGCCAGCAGCCCGACTAGCGGGAACTACGAGCAGTACTTC.

The chain employs TRBV29-1 and TRBJ2-2; 11 nucleotides match TRBD2. The germline V gene has CDR1 SQVTM and CDR2 ANQGSEA. With 6 bases clipped from V and 5 bases from J, the junction kept 5 bases outside the gene matches. This CDR3 has 14 residues. CDR3 coding DNA: TGCAGCGTACTAGCGGGGGTAAATACCGGGGAGCTGTTTTTT. This codes for CSVLAGVNTGELFF.

The chain employs TRBV28 and TRBJ1-2, with 7 bases that match TRBD1. This CDR3 spans 15 amino acids. CDR1 is MDHEN and CDR2 is SYDVKM in the germline V gene. V dropped 5 bases and J dropped 7; count of bases not matched to a gene: 13. The CDR3 loop is CASSAPAGGVGGYTF. The CDR3 DNA reads TGTGCCAGCAGTGCCCCGGCAGGGGGGGTAGGTGGCTACACCTTC.

The rearrangement uses TRBV2 and TRBJ2-6, with D maybe TRBD2 (7 bases). The CDR3 length is 16 residues. Germline-derived CDR1 and CDR2 are SNHLY and FYNNEI. Trimming removed 6 bases at V and 0 bases at J, with 12 bases between. CDR3 residues: CASSWGGLSGANVLTF. Written as DNA, the CDR3 is TGTGCCAGCAGCTGGGGGGGGCTCTCTGGGGCCAACGTCCTGACTTTC.

Written as DNA, the CDR3 is TGTGCCAGCAGCGTAGGCGGCGCAGGGACGATAGGGGAAAAACTGTTTTTT. Amino acids: CASSVGGAGTIGEKLFF. The rearrangement links TRBV9 to TRBJ1-4, with a weak D call TRBD1 (5 bases). The germline CDR1 and CDR2 sequences are SGDLS and YYNGEE. Trimming pared 0 bases from V and 8 bases from J, leaving 20 bases between. The CDR3 runs 17 residues.

This chain joins TRBV5-1 and TRBJ2-2, with D unclear. The V end was cut by 0 bases, the J end by 8 bases, with 8 bases between. This CDR3 has 13 amino acids. Germline assignment: CDR1 SGHRS and CDR2 YFSETQ. Written as DNA, the CDR3 is TGCGCCAGCAGCTTGGCCATGCGGGGGGAGCTGTTTTTT. Translating gives CASSLAMRGELFF.

This chain joins TRBV9 and TRBJ2-7; 7 nucleotides align to TRBD2. The CDR3 contains 17 residues. V dropped 0 bases and J dropped 2; count of bases not matched to a gene: 11. Germline V gives CDR1 SGDLS, CDR2 YYNGEE. The CDR3 nucleotides are TGTGCCAGCAGCGTAGGTGGTGCCGGGACTAATCCCTACGAGCAGTACTTC. Its translation is CASSVGGAGTNPYEQYF. Filled out from reference TRBV9 and TRBJ2-7, the complete variable domain reads DSGVTQTPKHLITATGQRVTLRCSPRSGDLSVYWYQQSLDQGLQFLIQYYNGEERAKGNILERFSAQQFPDLHSELNLSSLELGDSALYFCASSVGGAGTNPYEQYFGPGTRLTVT.